The subject of this entry is one T cell receptor beta chain. The sample is drawn from a study of identifying expanded T cells in peripheral blood. Trimming left V 0 bases short and J 1 base short, with 10 bases between. The CDR3 runs 15 residues. Germline values: CDR1 SGHRS, CDR2 YFSETQ. Healthy donors had no documented immune events, such as infections, while sampled. The method was immunoSEQ multiplex PCR; TCRdb's version includes in-frame clones alone and lacks a portion of them. The repertoire consists of about 82,000 clones, with roughly 90% occurring once and the leading ten covering 7.3%. The receptor's source is a person aged 18-70 years in good health. The V gene is TRBV5-1, the J gene TRBJ1-1; possibly TRBD1 for D (5 bases). Sequencing input: blood. CDR3 nucleotides: TGCGCCAGCAGCTTGGCCTCGACAGCGAACACTGAAGCTTTCTTT. It specifies CASSLASTANTEAFF.